These 7 T cell receptor beta chains came from one sample sequenced in a study of response to subunit inactivated influenza vaccine. MiXCR, applied by TCRdb to the RT-PCR reads, yields one record per CDR3 protein. The table has 530,000 or so distinct CDR3 sequences, 25% seen once. Sample: CD4+ T cells sorted from PBMCs, taken roughly 5 days after vaccination. The receptors were gathered from a man in his fifties who received an inactivated influenza vaccine.

CDR3 region: CASSLVTGGQLFF. The DNA for the CDR3 is TGTGCCAGCAGCTTAGTTACCGGCGGTCAGCTGTTTTTT. The chain links TRBV11-2 to TRBJ2-2; D call uncertain. The germline CDR1 and CDR2 sequences are SGHAT and FQNNGV. This CDR3 has 13 residues. V was cut by 1 base and J by 12 bases, with 12 bases left in between.

The table lists this clonotype with a few counts. The V gene is TRBV20-1, the J gene TRBJ2-3, with D possibly TRBD1 on 6 matching bases. V was shortened by 3 bases and J by 6 bases, with 13 bases between the two germline ends. The CDR3 has 13 residues. Germline V CDR1 and CDR2: DFQATT, SNEGSKA (reference sequence). Here the CDR3 reads CSASRQAPDTQYF. For the CDR3, the DNA is TGCAGTGCTAGTAGACAGGCCCCCGATACGCAGTATTTT.

This clonotype was seen a few times. The chain has TRBV5-1 and TRBJ2-7; D may be TRBD1 (6 bases). Germline V gives CDR1 SGHRS, CDR2 YFSETQ. Trimming pared 1 base from V and 6 bases from J, leaving 11 bases between. The CDR3 is 13 residues long. CDR3 sequence: CASSLSGEGEQYF. The CDR3 DNA reads TGCGCCAGCAGCTTGTCAGGGGAAGGCGAGCAGTACTTC.

The chain couples TRBV24-1 to TRBJ2-1, with D possibly TRBD2 on 5 matching bases. The CDR3 extends over 14 amino acids. The germline gives CDR1 KGHDR, CDR2 SFDVKD. Trimming shortened V by 3 bases and J by 4 bases, and 9 bases separated the two germline ends. Here the CDR3 DNA reads TGTGCCACCAGTGATCCCCGGAGGTACAATGAGCAGTTCTTC. Translated, it gives CATSDPRRYNEQFF.

This clonotype has more than one count but fewer than ten. The CDR3 protein is CASSTPSGGPQETQYF. CDR3 DNA sequence: TGCGCCAGCAGCACCCCTAGCGGGGGGCCGCAAGAGACCCAGTACTTC. This sequence joins TRBV5-1 and TRBJ2-5, with 11 bases identical to TRBD2. The CDR3 runs 16 residues. Looked up from germline, CDR1 is SGHRS and CDR2 is YFSETQ. V lost 4 bases to trimming and J lost 2 bases; unmatched junction nucleotides: 7.

The chain is built from TRBV24-1 and TRBJ2-2; the D is unclear. Germline assignment: CDR1 KGHDR and CDR2 SFDVKD. This CDR3 has 13 residues. V was clipped by 8 bases and J by 6 bases, with 12 bases between them. The CDR3 loop is CATKRDGAGELFF. Here the CDR3 DNA reads TGTGCCACCAAACGAGATGGAGCCGGGGAGCTGTTTTTT.

This rearrangement joins TRBV5-1 to TRBJ1-5; D remains unclear. Germline CDR1 and CDR2: SGHRS and YFSETQ. This CDR3 has 14 amino acids. The V and J ends lost 4 bases and 3 bases respectively, with 11 bases between them. CDR3 nucleotide sequence: TGCGCCAGCAGCAGAGGCGGGCACAATCAGCCCCAGCATTTT. Amino acids: CASSRGGHNQPQHF.